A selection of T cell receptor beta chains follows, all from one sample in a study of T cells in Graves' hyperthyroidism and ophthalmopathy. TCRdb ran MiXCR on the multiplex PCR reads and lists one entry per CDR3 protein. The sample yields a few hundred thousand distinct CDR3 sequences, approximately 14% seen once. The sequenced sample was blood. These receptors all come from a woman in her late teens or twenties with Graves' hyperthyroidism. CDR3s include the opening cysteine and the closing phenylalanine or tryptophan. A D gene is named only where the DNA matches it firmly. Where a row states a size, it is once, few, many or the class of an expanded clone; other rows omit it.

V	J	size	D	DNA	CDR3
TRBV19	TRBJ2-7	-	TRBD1	TGTGCCAGTAGAGTGGGACAGGGGAGCTACGAGCAGTACTTC	CASRVGQGSYEQYF
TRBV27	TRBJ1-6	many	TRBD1	TGTGCCAGCAGTTTACGGGGACAGGGGAGCTCCTATAATTCACCCCTCCACTTT	CASSLRGQGSSYNSPLHF
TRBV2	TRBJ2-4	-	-	TGTGCCAGCGGTGCTCGGGGGACCAAAAACATTCAGTACTTC	CASGARGTKNIQYF
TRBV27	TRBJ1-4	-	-	TGTGCCAGCAGTACCGGGTCCTCGAATGAAAAACTGTTTTTT	CASSTGSSNEKLFF
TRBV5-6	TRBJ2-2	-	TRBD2	TGTGCCAGCAGAGGGACTAGCGGGAGTATGACCGGGGAGCTGTTTTTT	CASRGTSGSMTGELFF
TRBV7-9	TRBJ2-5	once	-	TGTGCCAGCAGCTTGATAGCCGCGGAGACCCAGTACTTC	CASSLIAAETQYF
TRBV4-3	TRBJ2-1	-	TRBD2	TGCGCCAGCAGCCAAGTAGCGGGGGTTCGCAATGAGCAGTTCTTC	CASSQVAGVRNEQFF
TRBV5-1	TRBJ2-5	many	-	TGCGCCAGCAGCTTGGAGGCTAGTACCCCCCAAGAGACCCAGTACTTC	CASSLEASTPQETQYF
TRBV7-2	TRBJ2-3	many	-	TGTGCCAGCAGCCAAGGACTGGGGCATGTCACAGATACGCAGTATTTT	CASSQGLGHVTDTQYF
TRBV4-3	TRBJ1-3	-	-	TGCGCCAGCAGCCAAGGCCGGATTACTGGAAACACCATATATTTT	CASSQGRITGNTIYF
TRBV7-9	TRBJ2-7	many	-	TGTGCCAGCAGCTTCTCGGACTCTTCCTACGAGCAGTACTTC	CASSFSDSSYEQYF
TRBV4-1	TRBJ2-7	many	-	TGCGCCAGCAGACTAGAGGGGGTAAGCTCCTACGAGCAGTACTTC	CASRLEGVSSYEQYF
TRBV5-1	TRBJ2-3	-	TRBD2	TGCGCCAGCAGCTTGGCGACTAGCGGGGTTGCAGATACGCAGTATTTT	CASSLATSGVADTQYF
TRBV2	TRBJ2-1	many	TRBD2	TGTGCCAGCAGGACTAGCTGGGACGGTGAGCAGTTCTTC	CASRTSWDGEQFF
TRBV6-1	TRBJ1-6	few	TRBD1	TGTGCCAGCACCCAGGGGGGCCGTAGTTCACCCCTCCACTTT	CASTQGGRSSPLHF
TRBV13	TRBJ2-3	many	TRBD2	TGTGCCAGCAGCTTTTATCGAGCGGGGGGAACAGATACGCAGTATTTT	CASSFYRAGGTDTQYF
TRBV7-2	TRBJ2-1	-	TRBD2	TGTGCCAGTAGTATTCTAGCGGGAGGGCCCGACAATGAGCAGTTCTTC	CASSILAGGPDNEQFF
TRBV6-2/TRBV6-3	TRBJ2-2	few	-	TGTGCCAGCCCATCTGGCGGGGGCAGATCCGGGGAGCTGTTTTTT	CASPSGGGRSGELFF
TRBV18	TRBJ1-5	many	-	TGTGCCAGCTCCCTTACACCGGATAGCAATCAGCCCCAGCATTTT	CASSLTPDSNQPQHF
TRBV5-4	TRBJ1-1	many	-	TGTGCCAGCATAAACGGGGCGGAGAACACTGAAGCTTTCTTT	CASINGAENTEAFF
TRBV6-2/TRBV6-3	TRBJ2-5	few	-	TGTGCCAGCAGTTACTCCACAGGGGAGGTTCAAGAGACCCAGTACTTC	CASSYSTGEVQETQYF
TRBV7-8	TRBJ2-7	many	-	TGTGCCAGCAGCGAGGGCGGCGAGCAGTACTTC	CASSEGGEQYF
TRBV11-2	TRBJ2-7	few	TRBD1	TGTGCCAGCAGCTTATCTGGCAGGGGGCTTTCCTACGAGCAGTACTTC	CASSLSGRGLSYEQYF
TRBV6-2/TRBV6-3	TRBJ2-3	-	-	TGTGCCAGCAGACGGACAGTCACAGATACGCAGTATTTT	CASRRTVTDTQYF
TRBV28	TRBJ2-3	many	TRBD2	TGTGCCAGCAGTTTGAACGGGAGGGCCAGCACAGATACGCAGTATTTT	CASSLNGRASTDTQYF
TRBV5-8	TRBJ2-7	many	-	TGTGCCAGCAGCTTGCGAGGCCAGGGAAGCTCCTACGAGCAGTACTTC	CASSLRGQGSSYEQYF
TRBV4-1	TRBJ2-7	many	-	TGCGCCAGCAGCGAAACAGGGATAACCTTCTACGAGCAGTACTTC	CASSETGITFYEQYF
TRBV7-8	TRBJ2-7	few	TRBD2	TGTGCCAGCAGCGGAGAGGTTAGCGGGGGGCGGGAGCAGTACTTC	CASSGEVSGGREQYF
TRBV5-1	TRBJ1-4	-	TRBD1	TGCGCCAGCAGCTCTACAGGGGGGAGAGAAAAACTGTTTTTT	CASSSTGGREKLFF
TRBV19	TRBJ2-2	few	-	TGTGCCAGTAGTATAGAACAGGGCGCCACCGGGGAGCTGTTTTTT	CASSIEQGATGELFF
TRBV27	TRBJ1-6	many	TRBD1	TGTGCCAGCAGTTTAGGGACAGGCTCTTCACCCCTCCACTTT	CASSLGTGSSPLHF
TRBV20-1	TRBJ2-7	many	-	TGCAGTGCTAGAATACCGGGACGGGACTACGAGCAGTACTTC	CSARIPGRDYEQYF
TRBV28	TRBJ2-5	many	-	TGTGCCAGCAGTTTAGGGGGGAAGTGGGAGACCCAGTACTTC	CASSLGGKWETQYF
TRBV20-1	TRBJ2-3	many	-	TGCAGTGCTACCCCGTCGGTGGGACGCGGAGATACGCAGTATTTT	CSATPSVGRGDTQYF
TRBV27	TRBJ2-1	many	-	TGTGCCAGCAGTCCGAGGGACCTTGGGAACAATGAGCAGTTCTTC	CASSPRDLGNNEQFF
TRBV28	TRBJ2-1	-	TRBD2	TGTGCCAGCAGTTGGCCCGAGGGACTAGCGGATATCTACAATGAGCAGTTCTTC	CASSWPEGLADIYNEQFF
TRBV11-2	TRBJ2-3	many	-	TGTGCCAGCAGCTTAGATCGGAAAGGGGGATGGAATACGCAGTATTTT	CASSLDRKGGWNTQYF
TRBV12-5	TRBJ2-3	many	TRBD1	TGTGCTAGTGGAGCCGACAGGGCGTGGGATACGCAGTATTTT	CASGADRAWDTQYF
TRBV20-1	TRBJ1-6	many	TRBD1	TGCAGTGCTAGTGGGGACCCCCGCGGGACAGGGGTTTCACCCCTCCACTTT	CSASGDPRGTGVSPLHF
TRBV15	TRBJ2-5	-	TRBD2	TGTGCCACCAGCAGGGGACTAGCGGCTAATATTGAACAAGAGACCCAGTACTTC	CATSRGLAANIEQETQYF
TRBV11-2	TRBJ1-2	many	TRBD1	TGTGCCAGCAGCTCTCGTCCCTTCAAATTCGGACAGGGAATGGATGGCTACACCTTC	CASSSRPFKFGQGMDGYTF
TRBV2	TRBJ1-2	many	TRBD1	TGTGCCAGCAGTTCTAGACAGGGCCGCGTTGGCTACACCTTC	CASSSRQGRVGYTF
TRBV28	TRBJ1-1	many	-	TGTGCCAGCAGTCCTACAGGGATCTGGAACACTGAAGCTTTCTTT	CASSPTGIWNTEAFF
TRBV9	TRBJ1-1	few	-	TGTGCCAGCAGCGGACGGGGGGACACTGAAGCTTTCTTT	CASSGRGDTEAFF
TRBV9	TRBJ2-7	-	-	TGTGCCAGCAGCGACAGGGATTCGAATGAGCAGTACTTC	CASSDRDSNEQYF
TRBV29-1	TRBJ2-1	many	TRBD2	TGCAGCGTTGTTGGACTAGCGGGCAGCTCCTACAATGAGCAGTTCTTC	CSVVGLAGSSYNEQFF
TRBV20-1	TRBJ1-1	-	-	TGCAGTGCTAGGCCCCGGGGGGGCGGGGTTGAAGCTTTCTTT	CSARPRGGGVEAFF
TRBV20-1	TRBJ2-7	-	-	TGCAGTGCTAGGGAAAGAGTAGCGGACTACGAGCAGTACTTC	CSARERVADYEQYF
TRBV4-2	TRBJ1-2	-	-	TGTGCCAGCAGCCAAGAATCTCGAGGGGCAGGCTATGGCTACACCTTC	CASSQESRGAGYGYTF